The following is a TCR beta chain sequence with its context. No antigen is known for it. Base quality data are lacking; no much larger clone is found one base away. TCR beta libraries were generated from genomic DNA with the immunoSEQ kit, following the manufacturer's recommendations. To prepare libraries, a first multiplex PCR with proprietary primers was run, followed by a second PCR that added unique barcodes, and a bead cleanup was done after each round. Each sample batch included a kit-provided positive control reaction and a negative control reaction. The final libraries were assessed on an Agilent 4200 TapeStation D1000 ScreenTape, pooled by volume, and quantified by qPCR. Sequencing was performed on an Illumina NextSeq500 with a MidOutput 150-cycle cartridge, and 156 Read1 and 15 Index1 cycles were run with kit custom primers. The pooled library was loaded at 0.95 to 1 pM, with a roughly 18% PhiX control spiked in. For the original study's pipeline: Vendor-processed data were analyzed in R, and a clonotype was defined as all T cells sharing the same CDR3 nucleotide sequence. In the clone abundance analyses, frequencies were normalized to the 10,000 most abundant clones in each sample. Public T cell clones, which averaged fewer than five per sample, were excluded before analysis. Tumor-enriched and baseline blood-enriched clonotypes were defined by at least a 32-fold difference in abundance between compartments. A beta-binomial differential abundance model was used to identify clonotypes that were expanded or contracted between blood time points. The Baroni-Urbani and Buser coefficient was used to measure tumor-blood repertoire similarity, and groups were compared with two-tailed Wilcoxon tests in R. In its TCRdb copy, this immuneACCESS table keeps in-frame sequences only and misses some clones. Where compared with another copy, unresolved V genes explain less than half of these, and the others have no known cause. Clonal size and the V and J genes are those of that table, whereas D and trimming came from the DNA. This sample lists under 200,000 clones; 88% were detected once. The top ten constitute around 11% of the sample.

The data were taken from a study of radiation and T cells in renal cell carcinoma (TCRdb year 2020). For context, the study as a whole: A total of some 51 samples underwent TCR beta sequencing, made up of around 26 tumors and about 27 peripheral blood samples. Across all 55 or so samples, several million unique CDR3 nucleotide sequences encoding 2,658,974 unique CDR3 amino acid sequences were identified. The last blood draw happened 4 weeks after radiation, timed to coincide with nephrectomy. Overall study outcomes, separate from this receptor: The single-armed trial design could not address effects of radiation dose or scheduling on the TCR repertoire. Blood repertoire dynamics were not followed beyond 4 weeks after treatment. Top tumor clonotypes rose in blood from baseline to 2 weeks post-radiation, then contracted by 4 weeks, suggesting transient expansion of tumor-resident clones. Because pretreatment tumor biopsies were not available, the baseline intratumoral presence of clonotypes could not be determined.

This sample's time point label indicates: blood 4 weeks post-SBRT, at nephrectomy. Explained via the paper, the treatment or condition label denotes: 15 Gy SBRT to primary tumor, nephrectomy 4 weeks later. Samples were obtained from a clinical trial, in which 15 Gy stereotactic body radiation therapy was delivered to primary renal cell carcinomas and nephrectomy was performed 4 weeks later. To follow tumor-enriched clonotypes, serial peripheral blood was collected from radiation-treated patients at baseline and at 2 weeks and 4 weeks after SBRT. Every patient's renal cell carcinoma showed clear cell pathology. The QIAamp DNA Blood Mini Kit (Qiagen) was used to prepare genomic DNA for TCR sequencing. Samples were included in the analyses only if all quality control checks were passed. Including the terminal cysteine and phenylalanine, the CDR3 comprises 13 residues. Only the CDR3 part of the read is kept: 39 bases, read in frame from the first base. V is reduced by 7 bases and J by 1 base, leaving a spacing of 7 bases between them. As encoded in the germline V gene, CDR1 is MNHNS while CDR2 is SASEGT.

The receptor chain draws on TRBV6-1 and TRBJ2-2; the D gene identity is not certain. The sample in question was blood, obtained from a patient whose treatment included radiotherapy and nephrectomy. The receptor comes from a woman between 50 and 59 years old with renal cell carcinoma. The nucleotide sequence is TGTGCCAGCACCGGACGGAACACCGGGGAGCTGTTTTTT. It is translated as CASTGRNTGELFF.